The clone carrying this T cell receptor beta chain was recorded at least ten times. This sample is drawn from a study of T cells in Graves' hyperthyroidism and ophthalmopathy. This CDR3 comprises 14 residues. V was pared by 9 bases and J by 1 base, with 6 bases of the junction left unmatched. The germline V gene has CDR1 LNHDA and CDR2 SQIVND (reference sequence). RNA transcripts yielded amplified TCR beta CDR3 regions. During a first-round RT-PCR of the TCR CDR3, the HTBI primer set was used. TCRdb passed the multiplex PCR reads through MiXCR, listing each CDR3 protein once. The sample shows 700,000 to 950,000 distinct CDR3 sequences, over 35% of them seen only once.

Source material: blood. This clonotype was obtained from a woman aged 40 to 50 with Graves' hyperthyroidism. The chain links TRBV19 to TRBJ1-5; TRBD1 matches at 7 bases. The CDR3 loop is CASSRQGSNQPQHF. CDR3 sequence (DNA): TGTGCCAGCAGCCGACAGGGCAGCAATCAGCCCCAGCATTTT.